This T cell receptor (beta chain) was identified in a study of CD8 T cells in ankylosing spondylitis. This clonotype has only a few counts. This CDR3 comprises 15 residues. V lost 4 bases and J lost 0; bases outside the gene matches: 2. CDR1 is MNHEY, CDR2 SVGAGI, per germline. TCRdb re-called the 5' RACE reads through MiXCR, storing one row per CDR3 protein. This repertoire shows 200,000 to 250,000 distinct CDR3 sequences, 10% found once; its top ten account for roughly 23%. The origin of this receptor is a male donor with ankylosing spondylitis or in good health (not recorded which). The sample was blood, either unsorted or a sorted T cell fraction (not recorded which). The chain has TRBV6-5 and TRBJ1-5; TRBD1 aligns across 8 bases. In nucleotides, the CDR3 is TGTGCCAGCAGTTCGGGACAGGTTAGCAATCAGCCCCAGCATTTT. Its protein is CASSSGQVSNQPQHF.